Below, 12 T cell receptor beta chains from the same sample are listed, as sequenced in a study of OX40 agonist ivuxolimab in advanced cancers. The repertoire was sequenced with immunoSEQ multiplex PCR; TCRdb's copy has only in-frame clones and lacks some. The sample records 69,000 or so clones, around 80% being singletons. The material sequenced was CD4+ or CD8+ T cells sorted from blood, taken in a trial of the OX40 agonist ivuxolimab. The receptors stem from an adult with an advanced solid tumor such as melanoma, head and neck, liver or kidney cancer.

The V call is TRBV7-8, the J call TRBJ2-2; the D is unclear. Deletions cut 1 base from V and 2 bases from J, with 5 bases between. CDR3 length equals 14 residues. Germline V gives CDR1 SGHVS, CDR2 FQNEAQ. CDR3 in DNA: TGTGCCAGCAGCTTAGGGAGTAACACCGGGGAGCTGTTTTTT. Translating it yields CASSLGSNTGELFF. Full variable domain (remainder filled in from reference TRBV7-8 and TRBJ2-2): GAGVSQSPRYKVAKRGQDVALRCDPISGHVSLFWYQQALGQGPEFLTYFQNEAQLDKSGLPSDRFFAERPEGSVSTLKIQRTQQEDSAVYLCASSLGSNTGELFFGEGSRLTVL.

This clone was seen a few times. The chain recombines TRBV4-1 with TRBJ1-1; no firm D call. In germline, CDR1 is MGHRA, CDR2 YSYEKL. Deletions cut 3 bases from V and 5 bases from J, with 16 bases between. This CDR3 has 15 amino acids. DNA for the CDR3: TGCGCCAGCAGCCACCAAGGACGGAATGCTACTGAAGCTTTCTTT. It codes for CASSHQGRNATEAFF.

The rearrangement joins TRBV19 to TRBJ1-4, with 11 nucleotides matching TRBD1. The CDR3 covers 14 residues. J gave up 6 bases and V 6 bases, and 3 bases lay outside the gene matches. Germline V lookup: CDR1 LNHDA, CDR2 SQIVND (reference sequence). Here the CDR3 reads CASRPGQGDEKLFF. The CDR3 DNA is TGTGCCAGTAGGCCGGGACAGGGGGATGAAAAACTGTTTTTT.

The chain carries TRBV18 and TRBJ2-7; 8 bases line up with TRBD1. The CDR3 covers 15 residues. Germline V gives CDR1 KGHSH, CDR2 LQKENI. With 5 bases clipped from V and 5 bases from J, the junction kept 11 bases outside the gene matches. In DNA, the CDR3 is TGTGCCAGCTCAAAGCGCCGGGACAGGCTCCACGAGCAGTACGTC. Translated: CASSKRRDRLHEQYV.

This clone has a handful of counts. The chain carries TRBV7-9 and TRBJ2-7; TRBD2 matches 7 bases. Germline V gives CDR1 SEHNR, CDR2 FQNEAQ (reference sequence). This CDR3 contains 13 residues. Germline trimming cut 7 bases from V and 2 bases from J; bases unmatched to any gene: 5. The CDR3 loop is CASKVGGTYEQYF. The CDR3 coding sequence is TGTGCCAGCAAAGTGGGGGGGACCTACGAGCAGTACTTC. Full variable domain (outside the CDR3, taken from reference TRBV7-9 and TRBJ2-7): DTGVSQNPRHKITKRGQNVTFRCDPISEHNRLYWYRQTLGQGPEFLTYFQNEAQLEKSRLLSDRFSAERPKGSFSTLEIQRTEQGDSAMYLCASKVGGTYEQYFGPGTRLTVT.

The chain combines TRBV7-9 with TRBJ1-2; D is unclear. CDR3 size: 13 residues. Trimming took off 4 bases at V and 2 bases at J, with 8 bases between the two ends. Germline-derived CDR1 and CDR2 are SEHNR and FQNEAQ (reference sequence). Here the CDR3 reads CASSSTSNYGYTF. CDR3 nucleotides: TGTGCCAGCAGCTCGACAAGCAACTATGGCTACACCTTC.

The rearrangement joins TRBV9 to TRBJ2-3; 8 bases match TRBD1. V dropped 3 bases and J dropped 4; count of bases not matched to a gene: 7. Germline CDR1 reads SGDLS; CDR2 reads YYNGEE. This CDR3 is 15 amino acids long. CDR3: CASSATGVRADTQYF. CDR3 sequence (DNA): TGTGCCAGCAGCGCGACAGGGGTTAGGGCAGATACGCAGTATTTT. Variable domain in full (rest from reference TRBV9 and TRBJ2-3): DSGVTQTPKHLITATGQRVTLRCSPRSGDLSVYWYQQSLDQGLQFLIQYYNGEERAKGNILERFSAQQFPDLHSELNLSSLELGDSALYFCASSATGVRADTQYFGPGTRLTVL.

The V and J genes are TRBV2 and TRBJ1-5, with 7 bases that match TRBD1. Trimming cost V 6 bases and J 5 bases; bases outside gene matches: 4. The germline V gene has CDR1 SNHLY and CDR2 FYNNEI. The CDR3 totals 13 residues. CDR3 amino acids: CASRPQGDQPQHF. The CDR3 region has the DNA TGTGCCAGCAGGCCGCAGGGGGATCAGCCCCAGCATTTT.

The rearrangement joins TRBV30 to TRBJ2-2; 7 bases agree with TRBD2. This CDR3 region has 14 residues. Trimming at V came to 8 bases and at J to 0 bases, leaving 6 bases not matched to a gene. Germline assignment: CDR1 GTSNPN and CDR2 SVGIG (reference sequence). The CDR3 loop is CAIKRGSNTGELFF. The CDR3 DNA follows: TGTGCCATCAAGCGGGGTTCGAACACCGGGGAGCTGTTTTTT. The variable domain in full, with the rest retrieved from reference TRBV30 and TRBJ2-2, is SQTIHQWPATLVQPVGSPLSLECTVEGTSNPNLYWYRQAAGRGLQLLFYSVGIGQISSEVPQNLSASRPQDRQFILSSKKLLLSDSGFYLCAIKRGSNTGELFFGEGSRLTVL.

This sequence joins TRBV19 and TRBJ1-5, with D uncertain. V lost 4 bases to trimming and J lost 7 bases, with 14 bases between them. The CDR3 extends over 14 amino acids. Germline V gene lookup returns CDR1 LNHDA and CDR2 SQIVND (reference sequence). CDR3 bases: TGTGCCAGTAGTAGGCGGACCGAACGGCAGCCCCAGCATTTT. As protein: CASSRRTERQPQHF.

The rearrangement joins TRBV5-5 to TRBJ1-2; possible D gene TRBD1, 6 bases. CDR1 and CDR2 from the germline V gene are SGHKS and YYEKEE (reference sequence). The germline V and J ends were trimmed by 4 bases and 10 bases, with 20 bases remaining between them. The CDR3 length is 14 residues. The CDR3 reads CASSEFPPTGIYTF. The CDR3 region has the DNA TGTGCCAGCAGCGAATTCCCCCCCACAGGGATCTACACCTTC.

This clone was seen only once. CDR3 protein: CASSQREKLFF. The CDR3 DNA reads TGTGCCAGCAGCCAGAGGGAAAAACTGTTTTTT. The rearrangement links TRBV21-1 to TRBJ1-4. TRBV21-1 constitutes a pseudogene. This CDR3 comprises 11 residues.